This TCR beta chain originates from a study of radiation and T cells in renal cell carcinoma. The study, taken as a whole, reports: Only small tumor regions of about 1.1 g were sampled.

Generated by immunoSEQ multiplex PCR, the TCRdb table keeps only in-frame clones and is missing some. The sample records about 24,000 clones, 58% being singletons. The sample holds a few counts of this clone. Antigen specificity is unknown. Germline V gene lookup returns CDR1 PRHDT and CDR2 FYEKMQ (reference sequence). Unmatched junction bases numbered 3, after V lost 5 bases and J lost 0 bases. The CDR3 contains 14 residues. The treatment here: treatment-naive control, cytoreductive nephrectomy. Treatment-naive patients without radiation supplied the control tumors at nephrectomy. This TCR was recovered from a man aged 40-49 years with renal cell carcinoma. Material: tumor tissue, obtained from a patient whose treatment was nephrectomy without radiotherapy. The J gene is TRBJ1-1, the V gene TRBV13; the match to TRBD1 covers 7 bases. CDR3 protein: CASSTTGVNTEAFF. CDR3 bases: TGTGCCAGCAGCACCACAGGGGTGAACACTGAAGCTTTCTTT.